This T cell receptor (beta chain) is drawn from a study of T cells in Graves' hyperthyroidism and ophthalmopathy. RNA transcripts gave rise to amplified TCR beta CDR3 regions. Initially, a first-round RT-PCR of the TCR CDR3 employed the HTBI primer set. TCRdb called the multiplex PCR reads again in MiXCR, with one record for every CDR3 protein. The table records 300,000 to 450,000 distinct CDR3 sequences, roughly 13% of them present only once. From germline, CDR1 is SNHLY and CDR2 FYNNEI. With 4 bases removed from V and 1 base from J, the gap between germline ends came to 13 bases. The CDR3 spans 15 residues.

This clonotype was obtained from a woman younger than 30 with Graves' hyperthyroidism. The sequenced material came from blood. The chain combines TRBV2 with TRBJ1-1, with D maybe TRBD1 (6 bases). The CDR3 DNA follows: TGTGCCAGCAGTGGAAGGGGGTGGGGGAACACTGAAGCTTTCTTT. It yields the protein CASSGRGWGNTEAFF.